Below, 3 T cell receptor beta chains from the same sample are listed, as sequenced in a study of shared clonotypes between healthy human individuals (dated by TCRdb to the early 2020s). Libraries were prepared through the immunoSEQ multiplex PCR assay. Drawn from immuneACCESS, this table holds only the in-frame rearrangements with V and J called that TCRdb kept. Clones are partly lost; checked studies trace under half to an unresolved V gene and leave the rest unexplained. In this sample the table shows roughly 490,000 clones, 70% to 80% of which occur a single time. The ten largest make up less than 15% of the sample. The source material was PBMCs. The source is a woman aged 40 to 50 in good health. Some clones in this sample may be carry-over from other donors' samples.

The chain carries TRBV18 and TRBJ1-5; D possibly corresponds to TRBD1 (5 bases). Germline-derived CDR1 and CDR2 are KGHSH and LQKENI. Trimming removed 1 base at V and 2 bases at J, with 12 bases between. This CDR3 region has 16 residues. DNA of the CDR3: TGTGCCAGCTCACCACGCTTGGGGACGGGCAATCAGCCCCAGCATTTT. This codes for CASSPRLGTGNQPQHF.

The chain uses TRBV9 and TRBJ1-2, with D possibly matching TRBD1 (6 bases). The CDR3 loop spans 15 amino acids. The germline V gene encodes CDR1 SGDLS and CDR2 YYNGEE. V was pared by 2 bases and J by 4 bases, with 15 bases between. The CDR3 is CASSVWGGGPYGYTF. The CDR3 DNA sequence: TGTGCCAGCAGCGTGTGGGGGGGCGGACCCTATGGCTACACCTTC.

The chain links TRBV18 to TRBJ1-1; D may be TRBD1 (5 bases). CDR1 KGHSH and CDR2 LQKENI come from the germline V gene. The ends were cut back, 1 base at V and 2 bases at J, with 11 bases in the middle. The CDR3 consists of 15 residues. CDR3 region: CASSPRPGLNTEAFF. The CDR3, as DNA: TGTGCCAGCTCACCACGGCCGGGACTAAACACTGAAGCTTTCTTT.